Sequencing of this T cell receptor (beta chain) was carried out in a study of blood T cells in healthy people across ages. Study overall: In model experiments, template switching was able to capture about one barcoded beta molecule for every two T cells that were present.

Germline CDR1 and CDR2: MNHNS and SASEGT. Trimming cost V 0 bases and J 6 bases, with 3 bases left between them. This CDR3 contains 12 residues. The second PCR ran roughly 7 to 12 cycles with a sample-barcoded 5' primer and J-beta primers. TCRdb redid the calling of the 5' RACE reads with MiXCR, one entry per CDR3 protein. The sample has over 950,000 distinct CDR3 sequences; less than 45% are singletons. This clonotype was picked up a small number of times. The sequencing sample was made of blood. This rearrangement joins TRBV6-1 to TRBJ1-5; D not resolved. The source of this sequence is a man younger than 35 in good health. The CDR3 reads CASSEAAQPQHF. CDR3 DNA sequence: TGTGCCAGCAGTGAAGCTGCTCAGCCCCAGCATTTT.